Listed below are T cell receptor beta chains from one sample, sequenced in a study of blood T cell repertoires in COVID-19. Sequencing used immunoSEQ multiplex PCR; TCRdb keeps in-frame clones, though not all of them. The repertoire consists of about 150,000 clones, with over 80% occurring once and the leading ten covering 3%. Sequencing was carried out using peripheral blood. These receptors came from a woman between 40 and 50 years old with active or convalescent COVID-19. Both conserved end residues are part of each CDR3. The D gene is left open where the match is weak. Clone size, where shown, is once, few, many, or a class for clones that have expanded.

TRBD1	TRBJ2-2	.	TRBV6-6	CASSPDRGGELFF	TGTGCCAGCAGCCCAGACAGGGGCGGGGAGCTGTTTTTT
TRBD2	TRBJ2-1	once	TRBV4-1	CASSQLGLAGHNEQFF	TGCGCCAGCAGCCAGCTGGGACTAGCGGGCCACAATGAGCAGTTCTTC
.	TRBJ2-1	.	TRBV9	CASSVGGAPRPNEQFF	TGTGCCAGCAGCGTGGGGGGGGCCCCAAGACCCAATGAGCAGTTCTTC
TRBD1	TRBJ1-1	.	TRBV20-1	CSASRQGVGAFF	TGCAGTGCTAGTAGGCAGGGGGTAGGGGCTTTCTTT
.	TRBJ2-7	.	TRBV28	CASSPPPRSNYEQYF	TGTGCCAGCAGTCCTCCCCCCAGGTCAAACTACGAGCAGTACTTC
.	TRBJ2-1	.	TRBV13	CASSSLVAWVVNEQFF	TGTGCCAGCAGCTCCCTAGTAGCTTGGGTGGTGAATGAGCAGTTCTTC
.	TRBJ2-3	.	TRBV6-5	CASRGGGDTQYF	TGTGCCAGCAGGGGAGGTGGAGATACGCAGTATTTT
TRBD2	TRBJ2-7	.	TRBV6-2/TRBV6-3	CASSYAGESYEQYF	TGTGCCAGCAGTTACGCGGGAGAGTCCTACGAGCAGTACTTC
.	TRBJ1-6	.	TRBV2	CASSEKKLVAWNSPLHF	TGTGCCAGCAGTGAGAAGAAACTTGTAGCTTGGAATTCACCCCTCCACTTT
TRBD1	TRBJ1-4	few	TRBV6-4	CASSVGRGSGEKLFF	TGTGCCAGCAGTGTCGGCAGGGGGTCGGGTGAAAAACTGTTTTTT
TRBD2	TRBJ2-7	.	TRBV9	CASSGGSGGPYEQYF	TGTGCCAGCAGCGGGGGGTCGGGAGGCCCCTACGAGCAGTACTTC
.	TRBJ1-4	.	TRBV2	CASSEARSINEKLFF	TGTGCCAGCAGTGAAGCGAGGAGCATTAATGAAAAACTGTTTTTT
TRBD1	TRBJ1-3	.	TRBV5-1	CASSMKTGTASGNTIYF	TGCGCCAGCAGCATGAAGACCGGGACAGCCTCCGGAAACACCATATATTTT
.	TRBJ2-7	.	TRBV11-2	CASSLGTGAEQYF	TGTGCCAGCAGCTTAGGGACGGGAGCCGAGCAGTACTTC
.	TRBJ2-7	many	TRBV12-3/TRBV12-4	CASSLGADYEQYF	TGTGCCAGCAGTTTGGGGGCAGACTACGAGCAGTACTTC
.	TRBJ1-5	.	TRBV2	CASSDRLSNQPQHF	TGTGCCAGCAGTGACAGGTTGAGCAATCAGCCCCAGCATTTT
.	TRBJ1-5	.	TRBV4-2	CASSQDVQGGNQPQHF	TGTGCCAGCAGCCAAGATGTTCAGGGTGGCAATCAGCCCCAGCATTTT
.	TRBJ1-2	.	TRBV5-5	CASSLSVGDYGYTF	TGTGCCAGCAGCTTATCGGTCGGGGACTATGGCTACACCTTC
.	TRBJ2-5	.	TRBV7-9	CASSPNPGETQYF	TGTGCCAGCAGCCCGAATCCAGGGGAGACCCAGTACTTC
TRBD2	TRBJ2-7	.	TRBV28	CASSFTGLALEQYF	TGTGCCAGCAGTTTTACGGGACTAGCATTGGAGCAGTACTTC
.	TRBJ1-1	.	TRBV7-2	CASSLTRQGEAFF	TGTGCCAGCAGCTTAACGAGGCAGGGAGAAGCTTTCTTT
TRBD1	TRBJ2-5	.	TRBV27	CASSLSPDRGLVETQYF	TGTGCCAGCAGTTTATCTCCAGACAGGGGACTGGTAGAGACCCAGTACTTC
TRBD1	TRBJ2-5	.	TRBV6-1	CASSEGRGPGTQYF	TGTGCCAGCAGTGAAGGCAGGGGGCCAGGGACCCAGTACTTC
.	TRBJ1-2	.	TRBV5-4	CASSLGGAYGYTF	TGTGCCAGCAGCTTGGGGGGAGCCTATGGCTACACCTTC
.	TRBJ1-6	.	TRBV10-3	CAIRRRGDGEGSPLHF	TGTGCCATCAGGCGCCGGGGGGACGGAGAAGGGTCACCCCTCCACTTT
.	TRBJ2-7	.	TRBV5-4	CASSLYPYEQYF	TGTGCCAGCAGCTTATATCCCTACGAGCAGTACTTC
.	TRBJ1-1	.	TRBV7-2	CASSLPRVRNTEAFF	TGTGCCAGCAGTCTTCCCAGGGTTCGGAACACTGAAGCTTTCTTT
.	TRBJ2-7	once	TRBV9	CASSRDFSEQYF	TGTGCCAGCAGCAGGGACTTCTCCGAGCAGTACTTC
.	TRBJ1-5	few	TRBV7-2	CASSLGLSGQPQHF	TGTGCCAGCAGCTTAGGGCTGTCCGGGCAGCCCCAGCATTTT
.	TRBJ2-7	.	TRBV7-6	CASSLPGQTEQYF	TGTGCCAGCAGCTTACCCGGACAGACAGAGCAGTACTTC
TRBD1	TRBJ2-1	once	TRBV7-6	CASALGGQGRAEQFF	TGTGCCAGCGCTTTGGGGGGACAGGGGCGGGCTGAGCAGTTCTTC
.	TRBJ1-4	few	TRBV28	CASSFEQVTGKLFF	TGTGCCAGCAGTTTCGAACAGGTTACGGGAAAACTGTTTTTT
TRBD1	TRBJ1-4	.	TRBV28	CASSVPTGAAANEKLFF	TGTGCCAGCAGCGTTCCTACAGGGGCCGCGGCTAATGAAAAACTGTTTTTT
TRBD2	TRBJ2-1	few	TRBV6-2/TRBV6-3	CASSPLSGTLHNEQFF	TGTGCCAGCAGTCCGCTTAGCGGGACCCTCCACAATGAGCAGTTCTTC
.	TRBJ2-2	.	TRBV5-1	CASSLGGENTGELFF	TGCGCCAGCAGCTTGGGGGGAGAAAACACCGGGGAGCTGTTTTTT
TRBD1	TRBJ2-1	.	TRBV19	CASSPLPGQGRSEQFF	TGTGCCAGTAGCCCACTTCCGGGACAGGGTCGTAGTGAGCAGTTCTTC
TRBD1	TRBJ1-4	.	TRBV5-1	CASSSTGGQSEKLFF	TGCGCCAGCAGCTCGACAGGGGGCCAGAGTGAAAAACTGTTTTTT
TRBD1	TRBJ2-7	.	TRBV5-1	CASRLNPGQVHEQYF	TGCGCCAGCAGGCTTAACCCGGGACAGGTGCACGAGCAGTACTTC
.	TRBJ2-5	.	TRBV7-2	CASSPAGVTQYF	TGTGCCAGCAGCCCGGCCGGAGTGACCCAGTACTTC
TRBD1	TRBJ2-1	once	TRBV7-6	CASSFQTDRPYNEQFF	TGTGCCAGCAGCTTTCAAACGGACAGGCCATACAATGAGCAGTTCTTC
TRBD2	TRBJ2-7	.	TRBV28	CASSFYGGGRLNSYEQYF	TGTGCCAGCAGTTTTTACGGGGGGGGTCGGCTAAACTCCTACGAGCAGTACTTC
.	TRBJ1-1	.	TRBV5-4	CASSLGARQPNTEAFF	TGTGCCAGCAGCTTGGGGGCTCGACAACCTAACACTGAAGCTTTCTTT
.	TRBJ2-7	few	TRBV7-9	CASSLVGRGASEQYF	TGTGCCAGCAGCTTAGTAGGCAGGGGGGCATCCGAGCAGTACTTC
.	TRBJ1-5	.	TRBV2	CASSRNGGANQPQHF	TGTGCCAGCAGTCGCAACGGGGGGGCGAATCAGCCCCAGCATTTT
TRBD2	TRBJ2-1	few	TRBV28	CARLAGGPVSYNEQFF	TGTGCCAGGTTAGCGGGGGGGCCCGTTTCCTACAATGAGCAGTTCTTC
.	TRBJ2-2	.	TRBV11-3	CASSLGPAGELFF	TGTGCCAGCAGCTTAGGTCCGGCCGGGGAGCTGTTTTTT
.	TRBJ1-1	.	TRBV12-3/TRBV12-4	CASSFPAGEAFF	TGTGCCAGCAGTTTCCCGGCCGGGGAAGCTTTCTTT
.	TRBJ1-1	.	TRBV19	CAIWTWGDTEAFF	TGTGCCATCTGGACCTGGGGGGACACTGAAGCTTTCTTT
TRBD1	TRBJ2-7	.	TRBV14	CASSQSADRGHYEQYF	TGTGCCAGCAGCCAATCGGCAGACAGGGGGCACTACGAGCAGTACTTC
.	TRBJ1-2	.	TRBV5-1	CASSLAGLSFYGYTF	TGCGCCAGCAGCTTGGCGGGTTTGAGCTTTTATGGCTACACCTTC
.	TRBJ2-1	.	TRBV4-1	CASSQEGGRNEQFF	TGCGCCAGCAGCCAAGAGGGGGGGCGGAATGAGCAGTTCTTC
TRBD2	TRBJ2-7	.	TRBV28	CASSPRDLGLAGVPSYEQYF	TGTGCCAGCAGTCCCCGTGATTTAGGACTAGCGGGGGTTCCGTCCTACGAGCAGTACTTC
.	TRBJ1-2	.	TRBV28	CASRVNGQLRGYTF	TGTGCCAGCAGGGTTAACGGACAGCTACGTGGCTACACCTTC